The clone carrying this TCR beta chain was counted a single time. The antigen remains undetermined. Sequencing used immunoSEQ multiplex PCR; TCRdb keeps in-frame clones, though not all of them. Here the sample spans roughly 2.5 million clones, roughly nine tenths being singletons. This sample was included in a study of shared clonotypes between healthy human individuals. V was pared by 4 bases and J by 7 bases, with 20 bases between. The CDR3 extends over 17 amino acids. Germline CDR1 and CDR2: SEHNR and FQNEAQ (reference sequence). Study results and limitations: For naive CD4 cells, approximately 5% of clonotypes were shared across four donors.

V is TRBV7-9 and J is TRBJ1-6; weak D call: TRBD1 (5 bases). The source material was naive CD4+ T cells sorted from blood. As for subset: CD45RA+ positively selected. The sequence was collected from a man younger than 30 in good health. CDR3 sequence reads: CASSSHTQGGTNSPLHF. The CDR3 nucleotides read TGTGCCAGCAGCTCGCATACCCAGGGAGGGACCAATTCACCCCTCCACTTT.